Each of the 10 T cell receptor beta chains below was sequenced from the same sample in a study of shared clonotypes between healthy human individuals. Assay: immunoSEQ multiplex PCR; the TCRdb copy retains only in-frame clones and omits some. The sample records more than 2 million clones, around 95% being singletons. The sequencing input was naive CD4+ T cells sorted from blood. This sample's subset: CD45RA+ positively selected. These receptors were collected from a man aged 18 to 29 in good health.

The gene calls are TRBV7-2 and TRBJ2-2; D is possibly TRBD2 (6 bases). The germline CDR1 and CDR2 sequences are SGHTA and FQGNSA. The germline V and J ends were trimmed by 3 bases and 0 bases, with 8 bases remaining between them. The CDR3 contains 15 residues. The CDR3 nucleotides read TGTGCCAGCAGCTTCGCGGGGCCGAACACCGGGGAGCTGTTTTTT. This codes for CASSFAGPNTGELFF.

This rearrangement joins TRBV4-1 to TRBJ1-2; TRBD1 might be the D (6 bases). The CDR3 sequence is 16 residues long. The germline V gene has CDR1 MGHRA and CDR2 YSYEKL. V was cut by 4 bases and J by 0 bases, with 15 bases left in between. The CDR3 region has the DNA TGCGCCAGCAGCCGAAGCCCCGGGGACACTAACTATGGCTACACCTTC. Protein: CASSRSPGDTNYGYTF.

This clone showed up just once. V usage is TRBV7-2 and J usage is TRBJ1-5; D gene uncertain. With 1 base removed from V and 4 bases from J, the gap between germline ends came to 11 bases. Per the germline V gene, CDR1 is SGHTA and CDR2 is FQGNSA. The CDR3 has 15 amino acids. The CDR3 DNA reads TGTGCCAGCAGCTTAGGGTACAGCTTAAATCAGCCCCAGCATTTT. Amino acid sequence: CASSLGYSLNQPQHF.

The chain is built from TRBV30 and TRBJ1-6; D gene uncertain. V was shortened by 4 bases and J by 9 bases, with 13 bases between the two germline ends. Germline values: CDR1 GTSNPN, CDR2 SVGIG (reference sequence). This CDR3 contains 13 residues. The DNA of the CDR3 is TGTGCCTGGAAACCGGGCGCGGGTTCACCCCTCCACTTT. Translating it yields CAWKPGAGSPLHF.

The chain joins TRBV18 to TRBJ2-1, with D possibly being TRBD1 (5 bases). Trimming cost V 0 bases and J 6 bases, with 12 bases left between them. The CDR3 loop spans 15 amino acids. Germline CDR1 and CDR2: KGHSH and LQKENI. The CDR3 reads CASSPPAGSGNEQFF. The CDR3 region has the DNA TGTGCCAGCTCACCACCTGCAGGGTCGGGCAATGAGCAGTTCTTC.

The chain carries TRBV19 and TRBJ2-7; 8 bases match TRBD1. The V segment lost 6 bases and the J segment 4 bases; nucleotides outside the gene matches: 8. CDR3 length equals 14 residues. The V gene's germline CDR1 is LNHDA and CDR2 SQIVND (reference sequence). The CDR3 reads CASSRQGMLYEQYF. In DNA, the CDR3 is TGTGCCAGTAGCCGACAGGGGATGTTGTACGAGCAGTACTTC.

This sequence joins TRBV13 and TRBJ2-7; TRBD1 matches 7 bases. Trimming cost V 5 bases and J 2 bases; bases outside gene matches: 9. The CDR3 loop spans 15 amino acids. Germline CDR1 is PRHDT and CDR2 is FYEKMQ (reference sequence). Here the CDR3 DNA reads TGTGCCAGCAGCCACAGGACAGGTTCGCCCTACGAGCAGTACTTC. Translated, it gives CASSHRTGSPYEQYF.

The chain uses TRBV2 and TRBJ1-2; D possibly corresponds to TRBD1 (5 bases). The CDR3 contains 11 residues. The V gene lost 4 bases and the J gene lost 7 bases, with 7 bases spanning the gap. Germline V gene data show CDR1 as SNHLY and CDR2 as FYNNEI. CDR3 residues: CASSVGAGYTF. In nucleotides, the CDR3 is TGTGCCAGCAGTGTAGGGGCTGGCTACACCTTC.

Concerning this clone itself: This same CDR3 is encoded by further DNA sequences in the sample. For the CDR3, the DNA is TGCAGCGTTGCTGGGAGCAATCAGCCCCAGCATTTT. Translating gives CSVAGSNQPQHF. The chain has TRBV29-1 and TRBJ1-5; no reliable D call. Germline V gene data show CDR1 as SQVTM and CDR2 as ANQGSEA. This CDR3 comprises 12 residues. V dropped 4 bases and J dropped 1 base, with 5 bases sitting between them. The variable domain in full, completed from reference TRBV29-1 and TRBJ1-5, reads SAVISQKPSRDICQRGTSLTIQCQVDSQVTMMFWYRQQPGQSLTLIATANQGSEATYESGFVIDKFPISRPNLTFSTLTVSNMSPEDSSIYLCSVAGSNQPQHFGDGTRLSIL.

The rearrangement links TRBV6-5 to TRBJ1-5, with 7 bases that match TRBD1. The V and J ends lost 5 bases and 3 bases, in that order; junction bases with no gene match: 7. CDR1 MNHEY and CDR2 SVGAGI come from the germline V gene. The CDR3 extends over 15 amino acids. Here the CDR3 DNA reads TGTGCCAGCAGTCCCGTTGACAGGGACAATCAGCCCCAGCATTTT. It encodes CASSPVDRDNQPQHF.